This entry concerns a single TCR beta chain. Antigen unknown. The sample originates from a study of vaccination and CD4 T cells after COVID-19. An Oncomine TCR Beta short-read assay was used to sequence the DNA from cultured CD4+ T cells. TCRdb independently ran MiXCR on the PCR reads; one entry per CDR3 protein. The data contain under 20,000 distinct CDR3 sequences, approximately 40% of them singletons. Treatment meaning: approximately 10-day PBMC culture with coronavirus spike peptide pools or control peptides (ViraFEST assay). Half the growth medium was swapped for new IL-2 medium on days 3 and 7. Looked up from germline, CDR1 is SGHDT and CDR2 is YYEEEE. The V and J ends lost 1 base and 0 bases respectively, with 7 bases between them. The CDR3 runs 14 residues.

This sequence joins TRBV5-6 and TRBJ1-1; no reliable D call. The sample was cultured CD4+ T cells from blood. The sequence derives from a human donor with COVID-19. In nucleotides, the CDR3 is TGTGCCAGCAGCTTGTTACGGCTGAACACTGAAGCTTTCTTT. Protein: CASSLLRLNTEAFF.